The present entry profiles one T cell receptor beta chain with its context. Its antigen is as yet unknown. Germline assignment: CDR1 SGHKS and CDR2 YYEKEE (reference sequence). With 5 bases clipped from V and 6 bases from J, the junction kept 0 bases outside the gene matches. This CDR3 has 12 amino acids. The record originates from a study of Ad26.COV2.S vaccination and SARS-CoV-2 variants. Study-level background: Ad26.COV2.S shots went into the muscle once or twice, 56 days apart.

Noted treatment: roughly 19 received Ad26.COV2.S at low or high dose, single or two shots; 5 received placebo; per-sample allocation not given. Samples analyzed were those drawn on day 63 after the first vaccine or placebo injection. The donor's status was that of an adult aged 18-55 years in Boston. Study-level points and caveats: Breadth and depth estimates from TCRs may understate total T cell responses.

Only in-frame clones appear in the TCRdb table, and some are missing; sequencing was by immunoSEQ multiplex PCR. The sample lists 350,000 to 400,000 clones; approximately 90% were seen once. Material: peripheral blood, obtained in a trial of Ad26.COV2.S vaccine versus placebo. The TCR sequence derives from a person between 18 and 60 years old who received the Ad26.COV2.S COVID-19 vaccine or a placebo. This rearrangement joins TRBV5-5 to TRBJ2-3, with TRBD1 matching over 10 bases. The CDR3 DNA follows: TGTGCCAGCAGGGGACAGGGGGATACGCAGTATTTT. It translates to CASRGQGDTQYF. The variable domain in full, completed from reference TRBV5-5 and TRBJ2-3, reads DAGVTQSPTHLIKTRGQQVTLRCSPISGHKSVSWYQQVLGQGPQFIFQYYEKEERGRGNFPDRFSARQFPNYSSELNVNALLLGDSALYLCASRGQGDTQYFGPGTRLTVL.